The rows below give T cell receptor beta chains drawn from one sample of a study of blood T cells in healthy people across ages. TCRdb reprocessed the 5' RACE reads with MiXCR, giving one entry per CDR3 protein. The sample includes some 1.5 million distinct CDR3 sequences, 28% seen only once; the top ten take 7% to 9%. The specimen was blood. These receptors were collected from a woman aged 25 to 45 in good health. Both conserved end residues are part of each CDR3. A D gene is named only where the DNA matches it firmly. Clone sizes are given selectively: once, few, many, or a class where the clone is expanded.

CDR3 DNA: TGTGCCAGCAGCTTCCAGCGGGGGCAAGAGACCCAGTACTTC
CDR3 protein: CASSFQRGQETQYF
V gene: TRBV11-2
J gene: TRBJ2-5
D gene: TRBD2
clone size: many

CDR3 DNA: TGCAGTGCTAGTAACAGGGCGGAGGAAAACTATGGCTACACCTTC
CDR3 protein: CSASNRAEENYGYTF
V gene: TRBV20-1
J gene: TRBJ1-2
D gene: -
clone size: few

CDR3 DNA: TGTGCCAGCAGCCCTCTGTCCTCTGGGGCCAACGTCCTGACTTTC
CDR3 protein: CASSPLSSGANVLTF
V gene: TRBV9
J gene: TRBJ2-6
D gene: -
clone size: many

CDR3 DNA: TGTGCCAGCAATATCAGGACAGGCGGGTACGAGCAGTACTTC
CDR3 protein: CASNIRTGGYEQYF
V gene: TRBV28
J gene: TRBJ2-7
D gene: TRBD1
clone size: few

CDR3 DNA: TGCAGCGTTGAATTCCGGGACAACTCCTACGAGCAGTACTTC
CDR3 protein: CSVEFRDNSYEQYF
V gene: TRBV29-1
J gene: TRBJ2-7
D gene: -
clone size: few

CDR3 DNA: TGCAGCGCTGAAAATTTCGGGGGAGGGCCGTCAGATACGCAGTATTTT
CDR3 protein: CSAENFGGGPSDTQYF
V gene: TRBV29-1
J gene: TRBJ2-3
D gene: TRBD2
clone size: few

CDR3 DNA: TGCAGTGCCCTACGGATTGGCGAGCAGTACTTC
CDR3 protein: CSALRIGEQYF
V gene: TRBV20-1
J gene: TRBJ2-7
D gene: -
clone size: few

CDR3 DNA: TGTGCCAGCAGTTGGGAGAGGGATCAGCCCCAGCATTTT
CDR3 protein: CASSWERDQPQHF
V gene: TRBV2
J gene: TRBJ1-5
D gene: -
clone size: -

CDR3 DNA: TGTGCCAGTCACACGGGGCCGTGGGAGACCCAGTACTTC
CDR3 protein: CASHTGPWETQYF
V gene: TRBV5-4
J gene: TRBJ2-5
D gene: -
clone size: few

CDR3 DNA: TGTGCCAGCAGCTTCCGGGAGACAGACAATGAGCAGTTCTTC
CDR3 protein: CASSFRETDNEQFF
V gene: TRBV7-2
J gene: TRBJ2-1
D gene: -
clone size: -

CDR3 DNA: TGCGCCAGCAGCCAAGAGTTCAGGCAGTTGGGCACAGATACGCAGTATTTT
CDR3 protein: CASSQEFRQLGTDTQYF
V gene: TRBV4-3
J gene: TRBJ2-3
D gene: -
clone size: few

CDR3 DNA: TGTGCCACCAGTGACGGCGGACTCTCGTACTATGGCTACACCTTC
CDR3 protein: CATSDGGLSYYGYTF
V gene: TRBV24-1
J gene: TRBJ1-2
D gene: -
clone size: few

CDR3 DNA: TGCGCCAGCAGCAAAGGAGCGAGCGGGGCCGATGAGCAGTTCTTC
CDR3 protein: CASSKGASGADEQFF
V gene: TRBV4-1
J gene: TRBJ2-1
D gene: TRBD2
clone size: -

CDR3 DNA: TGTGCCAGCAGCTTAGGGGGACACTATGTAACCGAGCAGTACTTC
CDR3 protein: CASSLGGHYVTEQYF
V gene: TRBV7-2
J gene: TRBJ2-7
D gene: -
clone size: many

CDR3 DNA: TGTACCAGCTCACCAATTAGGGAGGAGGCTTTCTTT
CDR3 protein: CTSSPIREEAFF
V gene: TRBV18
J gene: TRBJ1-1
D gene: -
clone size: -

CDR3 DNA: TGTGCCAGCAGGGGACCTGGGGAGCAGTACTTC
CDR3 protein: CASRGPGEQYF
V gene: TRBV12-3/TRBV12-4
J gene: TRBJ2-7
D gene: -
clone size: -

CDR3 DNA: TGTGCCAGCAGTCCGGACGGGTGGAACTATGGCTACACCTTC
CDR3 protein: CASSPDGWNYGYTF
V gene: TRBV6-5
J gene: TRBJ1-2
D gene: -
clone size: -

CDR3 DNA: TGTGCCACTCGGACTAGCGGGACCTACGAGCAGTACTTC
CDR3 protein: CATRTSGTYEQYF
V gene: TRBV19
J gene: TRBJ2-7
D gene: TRBD2
clone size: few

CDR3 DNA: TGTGCCAGCGGAGGGACTCCACACGGGGAGCTGTTTTTT
CDR3 protein: CASGGTPHGELFF
V gene: TRBV2
J gene: TRBJ2-2
D gene: -
clone size: -

CDR3 DNA: TGCAGCGTGACAGGGGGGGGTCAGCCCCAGCATTTT
CDR3 protein: CSVTGGGQPQHF
V gene: TRBV20-1
J gene: TRBJ1-5
D gene: TRBD1
clone size: many

CDR3 DNA: TGTGCCAGCAGCTTATCGGCCAGGGTGGTAGGCAGTGAGCAGTTCTTC
CDR3 protein: CASSLSARVVGSEQFF
V gene: TRBV7-9
J gene: TRBJ2-1
D gene: -
clone size: -

CDR3 DNA: TGTGCCAGCACCTTCGGGGGGGGCCTAGAGACCCAGTACTTC
CDR3 protein: CASTFGGGLETQYF
V gene: TRBV12-3/TRBV12-4
J gene: TRBJ2-5
D gene: TRBD2
clone size: many

CDR3 DNA: TGCAGTGCTAGAGATGGGAATCGGAAGGATGAGACCCAGTACTTC
CDR3 protein: CSARDGNRKDETQYF
V gene: TRBV20-1
J gene: TRBJ2-5
D gene: -
clone size: -

CDR3 DNA: TGTGCCAGCAGCCTTTGGACTAGCGGGTCCAAAAACATTCAGTACTTC
CDR3 protein: CASSLWTSGSKNIQYF
V gene: TRBV5-4
J gene: TRBJ2-4
D gene: TRBD2
clone size: many

CDR3 DNA: TGCGCCAGCAAAATGGAGTACACTGAAGCTTTCTTT
CDR3 protein: CASKMEYTEAFF
V gene: TRBV10-2
J gene: TRBJ1-1
D gene: -
clone size: -

CDR3 DNA: TGCGCCTGCAGCTTAAGACCCGGGACAGGGTCAGAGACCCAGTACTTC
CDR3 protein: CACSLRPGTGSETQYF
V gene: TRBV5-1
J gene: TRBJ2-5
D gene: TRBD1
clone size: -